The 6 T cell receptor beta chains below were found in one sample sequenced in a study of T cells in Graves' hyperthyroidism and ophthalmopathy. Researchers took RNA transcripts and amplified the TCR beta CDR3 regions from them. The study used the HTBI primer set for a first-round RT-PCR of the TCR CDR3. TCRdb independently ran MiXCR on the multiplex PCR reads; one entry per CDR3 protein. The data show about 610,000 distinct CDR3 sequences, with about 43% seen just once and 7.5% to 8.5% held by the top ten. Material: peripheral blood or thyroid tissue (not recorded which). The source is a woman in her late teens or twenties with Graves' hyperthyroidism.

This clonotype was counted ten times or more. The CDR3 region is CASSSRRELYEQYF. CDR3 coding DNA: TGTGCCAGCAGTTCCCGCAGGGAACTCTACGAGCAGTACTTC. The chain uses TRBV12-3 or TRBV12-4 and TRBJ2-7; D is possibly TRBD1 (5 bases). The CDR3 has 14 residues. The V gene lost 4 bases and the J gene lost 3 bases, with 13 bases spanning the gap.

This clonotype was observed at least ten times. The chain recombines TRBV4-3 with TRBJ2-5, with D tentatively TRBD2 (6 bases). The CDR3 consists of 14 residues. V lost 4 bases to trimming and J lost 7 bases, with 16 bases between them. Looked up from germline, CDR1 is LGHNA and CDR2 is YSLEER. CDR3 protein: CASSPGGSGGTQYF. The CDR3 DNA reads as TGCGCCAGCAGCCCTGGAGGGTCAGGCGGGACCCAGTACTTC.

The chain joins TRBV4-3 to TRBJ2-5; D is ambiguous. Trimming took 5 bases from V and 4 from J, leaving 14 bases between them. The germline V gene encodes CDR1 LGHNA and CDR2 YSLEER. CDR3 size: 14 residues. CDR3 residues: CASSIFRPAETQYF. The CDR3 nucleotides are TGCGCCAGCAGCATATTCCGACCGGCAGAGACCCAGTACTTC.

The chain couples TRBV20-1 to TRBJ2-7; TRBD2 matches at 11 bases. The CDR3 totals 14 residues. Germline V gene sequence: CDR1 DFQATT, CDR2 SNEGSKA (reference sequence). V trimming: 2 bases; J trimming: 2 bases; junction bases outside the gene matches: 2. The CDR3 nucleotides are TGCAGTGCTAGAACTAGCGGGAGAACCTACGAGCAGTACTTC. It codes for CSARTSGRTYEQYF.

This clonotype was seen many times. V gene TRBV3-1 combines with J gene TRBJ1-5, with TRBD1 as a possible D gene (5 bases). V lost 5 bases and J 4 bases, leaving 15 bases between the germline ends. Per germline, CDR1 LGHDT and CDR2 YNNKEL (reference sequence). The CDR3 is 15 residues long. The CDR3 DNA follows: TGTGCCAGCAGCGTTACCCGGGGCGAGAATCAGCCCCAGCATTTT. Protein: CASSVTRGENQPQHF.

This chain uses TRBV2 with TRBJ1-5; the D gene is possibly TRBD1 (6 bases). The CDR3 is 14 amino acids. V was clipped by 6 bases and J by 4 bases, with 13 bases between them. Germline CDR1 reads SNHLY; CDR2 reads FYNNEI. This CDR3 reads CASRPTGLNQPQHF. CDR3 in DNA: TGTGCCAGCAGGCCGACAGGACTGAATCAGCCCCAGCATTTT.